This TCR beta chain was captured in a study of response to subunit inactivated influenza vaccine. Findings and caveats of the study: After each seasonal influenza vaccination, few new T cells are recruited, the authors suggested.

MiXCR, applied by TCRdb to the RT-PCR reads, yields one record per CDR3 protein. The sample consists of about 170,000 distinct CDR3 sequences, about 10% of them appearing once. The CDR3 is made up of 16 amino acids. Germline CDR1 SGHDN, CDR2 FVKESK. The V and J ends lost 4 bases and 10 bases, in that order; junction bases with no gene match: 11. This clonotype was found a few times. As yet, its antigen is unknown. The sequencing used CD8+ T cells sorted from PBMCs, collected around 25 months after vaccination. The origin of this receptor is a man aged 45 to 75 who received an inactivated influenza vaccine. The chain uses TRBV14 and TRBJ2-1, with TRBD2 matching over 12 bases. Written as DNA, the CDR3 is TGTGCCAGCAGCCTACTAGCGGGGGGCCTCTTGCAGGAGCAGTTCTTC. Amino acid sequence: CASSLLAGGLLQEQFF.